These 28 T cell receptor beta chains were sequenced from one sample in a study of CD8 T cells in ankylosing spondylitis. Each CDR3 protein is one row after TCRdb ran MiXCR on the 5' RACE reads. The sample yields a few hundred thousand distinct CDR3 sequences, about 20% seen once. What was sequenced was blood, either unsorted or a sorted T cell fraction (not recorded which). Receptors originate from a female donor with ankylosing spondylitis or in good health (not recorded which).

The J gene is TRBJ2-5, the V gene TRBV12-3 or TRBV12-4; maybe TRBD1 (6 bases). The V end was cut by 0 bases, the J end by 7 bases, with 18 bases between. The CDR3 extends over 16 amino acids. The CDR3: CASSLAPLGEGGTQYF. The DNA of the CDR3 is TGTGCCAGCAGTTTAGCACCCCTAGGGGAAGGGGGGACCCAGTACTTC.

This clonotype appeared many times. The CDR3 reads CSAPGVTSYEQYF. DNA for the CDR3: TGCAGCGCCCCGGGAGTCACCTCCTACGAGCAGTACTTC. The chain links TRBV20-1 to TRBJ2-7, with a tentative D call TRBD2 (6 bases). Germline CDR1 DFQATT, CDR2 SNEGSKA (reference sequence). The CDR3 contains 13 residues.

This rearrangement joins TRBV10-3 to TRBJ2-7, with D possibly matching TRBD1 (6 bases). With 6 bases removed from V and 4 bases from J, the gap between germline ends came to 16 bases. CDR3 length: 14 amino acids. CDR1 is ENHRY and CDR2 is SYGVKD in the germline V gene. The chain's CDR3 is CAISSQGSRYEQYF. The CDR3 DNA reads TGTGCCATCAGCTCGCAGGGGTCTCGGTACGAGCAGTACTTC.

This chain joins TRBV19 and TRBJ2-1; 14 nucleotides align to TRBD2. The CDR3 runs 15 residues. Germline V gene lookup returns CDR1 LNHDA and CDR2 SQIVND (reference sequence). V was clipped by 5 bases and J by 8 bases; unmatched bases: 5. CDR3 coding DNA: TGTGCCAGTAGTTCCGGGACTAGCGGGAGCTATGAGCAGTTCTTC. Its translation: CASSSGTSGSYEQFF.

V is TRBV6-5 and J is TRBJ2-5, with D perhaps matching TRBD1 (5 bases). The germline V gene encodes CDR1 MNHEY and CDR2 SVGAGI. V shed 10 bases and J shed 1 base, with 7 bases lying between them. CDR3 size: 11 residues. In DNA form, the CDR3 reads TGTGCCACGACAGCCCAAGAGACCCAGTACTTC. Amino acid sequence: CATTAQETQYF.

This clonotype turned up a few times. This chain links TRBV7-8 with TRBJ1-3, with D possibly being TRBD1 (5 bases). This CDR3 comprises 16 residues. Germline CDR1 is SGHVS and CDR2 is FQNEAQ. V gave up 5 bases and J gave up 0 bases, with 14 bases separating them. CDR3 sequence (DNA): TGTGCCAGCAGCATACTCAGGGCCTTCTCTGGAAACACCATATATTTT. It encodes CASSILRAFSGNTIYF.

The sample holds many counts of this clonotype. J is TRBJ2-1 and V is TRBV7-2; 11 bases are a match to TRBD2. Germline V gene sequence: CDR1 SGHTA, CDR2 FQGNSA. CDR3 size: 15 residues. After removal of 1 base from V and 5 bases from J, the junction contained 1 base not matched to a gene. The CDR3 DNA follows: TGTGCCAGCAGCTTAGGACTAGCGGGGCACAATGAGCAGTTCTTC. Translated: CASSLGLAGHNEQFF.

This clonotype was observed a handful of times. CDR3 coding DNA: TGCAGCGCACCCCTAGCGCAAAGCACAGATACGCAGTATTTT. Protein sequence: CSAPLAQSTDTQYF. The V and J genes are TRBV29-1 and TRBJ2-3; perhaps TRBD2 as D (6 bases). Germline loops: CDR1 SQVTM, CDR2 ANQGSEA. Trimming took off 7 bases at V and 0 bases at J, with 14 bases between the two ends. The CDR3 sequence is 14 residues long.

CDR3 in amino acids: CATSDPGEAQMGYTF. For the CDR3, the DNA is TGTGCCACCAGTGATCCCGGGGAAGCCCAGATGGGCTACACCTTC. V usage is TRBV24-1 and J usage is TRBJ1-2, with unresolved D. Germline CDR1 and CDR2: KGHDR and SFDVKD. This CDR3 is 15 amino acids long. Trimming stripped 3 bases from V and 8 bases from J, with 18 bases between.

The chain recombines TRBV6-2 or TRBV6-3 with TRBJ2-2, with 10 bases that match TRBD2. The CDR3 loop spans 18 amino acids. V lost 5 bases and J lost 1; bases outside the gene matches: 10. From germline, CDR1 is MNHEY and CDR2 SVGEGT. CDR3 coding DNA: TGTGCCAGCAGTCCTAGGACTAGCGGCGAGGGGAACACCGGGGAGCTGTTTTTT. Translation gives CASSPRTSGEGNTGELFF.

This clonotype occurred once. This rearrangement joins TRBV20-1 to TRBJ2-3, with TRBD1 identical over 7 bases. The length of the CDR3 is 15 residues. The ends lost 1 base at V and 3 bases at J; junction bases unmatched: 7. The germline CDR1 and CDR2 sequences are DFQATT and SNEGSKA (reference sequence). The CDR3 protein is CSARVPTGTTDTQYF. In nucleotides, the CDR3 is TGCAGTGCTAGAGTCCCGACAGGGACAACAGATACGCAGTATTTT.

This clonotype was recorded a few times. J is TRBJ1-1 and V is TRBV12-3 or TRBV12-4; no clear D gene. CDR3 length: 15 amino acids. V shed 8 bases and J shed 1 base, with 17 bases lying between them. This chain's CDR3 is CASSPRGRTNTEAFF. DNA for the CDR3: TGTGCCAGCTCCCCGAGAGGGAGAACGAACACTGAAGCTTTCTTT.

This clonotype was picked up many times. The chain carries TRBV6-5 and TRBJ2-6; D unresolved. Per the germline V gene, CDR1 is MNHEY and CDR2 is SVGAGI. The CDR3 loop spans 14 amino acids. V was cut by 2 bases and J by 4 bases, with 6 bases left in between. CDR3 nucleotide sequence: TGTGCCAGCAGTTACCGGGCCGGGGCCAACGTCCTGACTTTC. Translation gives CASSYRAGANVLTF.

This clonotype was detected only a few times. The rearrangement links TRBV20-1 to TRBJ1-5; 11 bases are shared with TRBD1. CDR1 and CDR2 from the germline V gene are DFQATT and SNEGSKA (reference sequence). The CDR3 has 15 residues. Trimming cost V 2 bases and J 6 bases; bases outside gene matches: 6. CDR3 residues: CSARLGTGGAQPQHF. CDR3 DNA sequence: TGCAGTGCTAGATTGGGGACAGGGGGTGCTCAGCCCCAGCATTTT.

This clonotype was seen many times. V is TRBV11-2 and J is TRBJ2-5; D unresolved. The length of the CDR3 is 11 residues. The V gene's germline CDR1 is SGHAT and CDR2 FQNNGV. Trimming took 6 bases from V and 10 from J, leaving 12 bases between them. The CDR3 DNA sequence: TGTGCCAGCAGGACCGCGATTCTCCAGTACTTC. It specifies CASRTAILQYF. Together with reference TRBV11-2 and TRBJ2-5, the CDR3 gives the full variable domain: EAGVAQSPRYKIIEKRQSVAFWCNPISGHATLYWYQQILGQGPKLLIQFQNNGVVDDSQLPKDRFSAERLKGVDSTLKIQPAKLEDSAVYLCASRTAILQYFGPGTRLLVL.

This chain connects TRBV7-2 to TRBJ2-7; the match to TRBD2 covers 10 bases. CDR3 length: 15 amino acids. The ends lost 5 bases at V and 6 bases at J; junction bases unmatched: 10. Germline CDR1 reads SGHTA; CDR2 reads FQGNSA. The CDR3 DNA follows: TGTGCCAGCAGCGTGAAAGCGGGAGGGGGTCCCGAGCAGTACTTC. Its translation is CASSVKAGGGPEQYF. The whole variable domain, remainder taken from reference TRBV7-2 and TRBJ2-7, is GAGVSQSPSNKVTEKGKDVELRCDPISGHTALYWYRQSLGQGLEFLIYFQGNSAPDKSGLPSDRFSAERTGGSVSTLTIQRTQQEDSAVYLCASSVKAGGGPEQYFGPGTRLTVT.

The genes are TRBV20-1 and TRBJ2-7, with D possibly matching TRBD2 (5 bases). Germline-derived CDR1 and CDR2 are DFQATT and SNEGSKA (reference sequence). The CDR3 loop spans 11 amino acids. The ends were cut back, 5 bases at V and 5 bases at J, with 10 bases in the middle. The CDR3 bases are TGCAGTGCTGGTCGGAGGAACGAGCAGTACTTC. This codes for CSAGRRNEQYF.

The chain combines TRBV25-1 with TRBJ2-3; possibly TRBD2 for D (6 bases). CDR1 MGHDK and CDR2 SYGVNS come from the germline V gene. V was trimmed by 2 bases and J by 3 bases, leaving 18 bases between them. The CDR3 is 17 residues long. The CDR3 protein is CASSEQGRSLGTDTQYF. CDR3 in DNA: TGTGCCAGCAGTGAACAAGGGAGGAGCCTCGGAACAGATACGCAGTATTTT.

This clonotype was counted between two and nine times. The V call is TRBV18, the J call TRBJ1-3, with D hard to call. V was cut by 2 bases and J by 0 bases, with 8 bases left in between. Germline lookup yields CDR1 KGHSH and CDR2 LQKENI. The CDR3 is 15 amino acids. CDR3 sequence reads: CASSPGTVSGNTIYF. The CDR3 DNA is TGTGCCAGCTCACCAGGCACGGTCTCTGGAAACACCATATATTTT.

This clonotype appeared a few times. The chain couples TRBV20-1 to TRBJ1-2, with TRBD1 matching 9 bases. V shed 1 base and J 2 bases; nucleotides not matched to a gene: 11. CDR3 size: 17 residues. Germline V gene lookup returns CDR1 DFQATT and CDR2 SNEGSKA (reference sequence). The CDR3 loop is CSARVRDRVRLNYGYTF. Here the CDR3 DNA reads TGCAGTGCTAGAGTCCGGGACAGGGTACGCTTAAACTATGGCTACACCTTC.

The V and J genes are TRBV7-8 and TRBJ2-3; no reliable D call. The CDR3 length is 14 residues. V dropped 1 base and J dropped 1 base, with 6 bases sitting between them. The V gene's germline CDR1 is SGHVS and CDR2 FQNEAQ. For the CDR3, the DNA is TGTGCCAGCAGCTTAGATTTCCGCACAGATACGCAGTATTTT. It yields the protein CASSLDFRTDTQYF.

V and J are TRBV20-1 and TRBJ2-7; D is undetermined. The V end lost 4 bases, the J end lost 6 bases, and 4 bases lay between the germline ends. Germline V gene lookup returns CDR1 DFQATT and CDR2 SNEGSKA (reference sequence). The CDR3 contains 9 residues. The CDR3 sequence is CSAKGEQYF. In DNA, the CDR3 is TGCAGTGCTAAGGGCGAGCAGTACTTC.

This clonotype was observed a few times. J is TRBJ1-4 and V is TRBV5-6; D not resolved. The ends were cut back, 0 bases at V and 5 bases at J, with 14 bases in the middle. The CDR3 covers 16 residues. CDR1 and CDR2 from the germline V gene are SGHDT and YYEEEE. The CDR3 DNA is TGTGCCAGCAGCTTGGGACTGACGAGGAGAAATGAAAAACTGTTTTTT. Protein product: CASSLGLTRRNEKLFF.

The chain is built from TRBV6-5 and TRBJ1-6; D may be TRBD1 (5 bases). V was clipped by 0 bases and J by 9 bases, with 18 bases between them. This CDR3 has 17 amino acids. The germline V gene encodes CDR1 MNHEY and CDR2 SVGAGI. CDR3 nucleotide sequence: TGTGCCAGCAGTTACTCCGGTGGGGCCGTAACTGGTTCACCCCTCCACTTT. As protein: CASSYSGGAVTGSPLHF.

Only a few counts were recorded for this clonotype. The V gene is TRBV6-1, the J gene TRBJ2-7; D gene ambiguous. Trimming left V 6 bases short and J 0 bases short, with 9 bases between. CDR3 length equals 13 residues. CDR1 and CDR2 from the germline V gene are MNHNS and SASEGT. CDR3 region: CASRKEFSYEQYF. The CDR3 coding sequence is TGTGCCAGCAGAAAGGAGTTCTCCTACGAGCAGTACTTC.

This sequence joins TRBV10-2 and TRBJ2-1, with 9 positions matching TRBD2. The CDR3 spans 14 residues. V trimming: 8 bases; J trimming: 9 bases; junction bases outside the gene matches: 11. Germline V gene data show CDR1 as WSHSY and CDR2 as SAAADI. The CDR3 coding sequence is TGCGCCAGCCGCCTGGCGGGAGGGAGAACTGAGCAGTTCTTC. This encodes CASRLAGGRTEQFF.

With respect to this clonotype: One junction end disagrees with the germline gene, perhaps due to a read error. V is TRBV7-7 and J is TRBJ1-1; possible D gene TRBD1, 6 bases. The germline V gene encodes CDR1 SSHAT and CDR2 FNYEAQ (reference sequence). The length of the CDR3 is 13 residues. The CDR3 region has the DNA TGTGCTAGCAGTTTAATACAGGGAACGGAAGCTTTCTTT. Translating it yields CASSLIQGTEAFF.

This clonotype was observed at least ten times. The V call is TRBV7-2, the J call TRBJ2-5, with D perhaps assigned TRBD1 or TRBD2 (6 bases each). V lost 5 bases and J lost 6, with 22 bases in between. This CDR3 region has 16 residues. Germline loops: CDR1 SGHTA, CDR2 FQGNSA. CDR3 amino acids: CASSPSWGAEGKTQYF. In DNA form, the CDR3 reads TGTGCCAGCAGCCCTTCCTGGGGGGCCGAGGGGAAGACCCAGTACTTC. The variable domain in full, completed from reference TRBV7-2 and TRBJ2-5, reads GAGVSQSPSNKVTEKGKDVELRCDPISGHTALYWYRQSLGQGLEFLIYFQGNSAPDKSGLPSDRFSAERTGGSVSTLTIQRTQQEDSAVYLCASSPSWGAEGKTQYFGPGTRLLVL.